This T cell receptor beta chain is drawn from a study of T cell responses to AZD1222 COVID-19 vaccine. General observations from the study: Spike-specific TCR breadth and depth both grew after two AZD1222 doses. Among AZD1222 vaccinees, only 5 to 7 were seropositive at baseline.

This clone is labeled as medium-sized. Its antigen is unidentified. TCRdb's copy holds only in-frame clones and misses some; the assay was immunoSEQ multiplex PCR. The sample lists 200,000 or so clones; roughly 93% were seen once. The sample in question was peripheral blood, obtained on day 0 of AZD1222 vaccination. The source of this sequence is an adult in good health.

CDR3 coding DNA: TGTGCCACCAGCACTTGGGGGGGGGAGACCCAGTACTTC. Amino acid sequence: CATSTWGGETQYF. V gene TRBV15 combines with J gene TRBJ2-5, with 7 bases aligning to TRBD2. Trimming at V came to 4 bases and at J to 5 bases, leaving 4 bases not matched to a gene. CDR3 length: 13 amino acids. Germline lookup yields CDR1 LNHNV and CDR2 YYDKDF (reference sequence).